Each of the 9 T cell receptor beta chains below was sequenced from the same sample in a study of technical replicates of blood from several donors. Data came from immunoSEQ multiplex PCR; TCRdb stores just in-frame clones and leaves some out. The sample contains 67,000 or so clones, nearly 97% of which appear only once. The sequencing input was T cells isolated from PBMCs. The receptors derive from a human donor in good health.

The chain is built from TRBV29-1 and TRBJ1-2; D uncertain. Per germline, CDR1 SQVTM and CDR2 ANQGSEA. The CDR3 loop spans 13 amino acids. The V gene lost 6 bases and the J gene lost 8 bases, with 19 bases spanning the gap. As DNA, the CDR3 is TGCAGCGTGCGCCCACTGCTCACGGGAGGCTACACCTTC. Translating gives CSVRPLLTGGYTF. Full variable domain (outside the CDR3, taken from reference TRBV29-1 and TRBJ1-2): SAVISQKPSRDICQRGTSLTIQCQVDSQVTMMFWYRQQPGQSLTLIATANQGSEATYESGFVIDKFPISRPNLTFSTLTVSNMSPEDSSIYLCSVRPLLTGGYTFGSGTRLTVV.

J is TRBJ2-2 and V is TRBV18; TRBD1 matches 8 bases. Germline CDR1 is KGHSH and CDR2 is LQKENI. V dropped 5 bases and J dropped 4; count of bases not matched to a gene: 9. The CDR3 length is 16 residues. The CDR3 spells CASSRPGTGTTGELFF. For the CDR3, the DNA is TGTGCCAGCTCAAGACCCGGGACAGGTACCACCGGGGAGCTGTTTTTT.

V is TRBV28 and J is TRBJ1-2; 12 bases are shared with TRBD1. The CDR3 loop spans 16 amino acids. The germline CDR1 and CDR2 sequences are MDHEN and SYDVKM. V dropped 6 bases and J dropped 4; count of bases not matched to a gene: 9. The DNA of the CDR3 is TGTGCCAGCAGCCTATCGGGACAGGGGGCGACCTATGGCTACACCTTC. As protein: CASSLSGQGATYGYTF.

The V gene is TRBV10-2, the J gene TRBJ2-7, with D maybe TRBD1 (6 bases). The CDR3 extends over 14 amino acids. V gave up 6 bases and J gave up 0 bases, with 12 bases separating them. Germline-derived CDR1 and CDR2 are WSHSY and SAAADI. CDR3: CASREQGHSYEQYF. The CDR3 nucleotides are TGCGCCAGCAGGGAACAGGGTCACTCCTACGAGCAGTACTTC.

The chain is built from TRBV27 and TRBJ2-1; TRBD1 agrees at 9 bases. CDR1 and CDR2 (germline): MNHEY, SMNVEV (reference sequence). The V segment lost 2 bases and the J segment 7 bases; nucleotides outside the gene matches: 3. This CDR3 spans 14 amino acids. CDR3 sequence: CASSLGQGRNEQFF. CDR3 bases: TGTGCCAGCAGTTTAGGACAGGGGAGGAATGAGCAGTTCTTC.

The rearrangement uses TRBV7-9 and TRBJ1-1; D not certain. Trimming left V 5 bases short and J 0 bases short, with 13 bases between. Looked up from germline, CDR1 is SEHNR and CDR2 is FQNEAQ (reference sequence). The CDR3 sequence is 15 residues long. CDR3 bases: TGTGCCAGCAGCAACAAAGGAGGGATGAACACTGAAGCTTTCTTT. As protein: CASSNKGGMNTEAFF.

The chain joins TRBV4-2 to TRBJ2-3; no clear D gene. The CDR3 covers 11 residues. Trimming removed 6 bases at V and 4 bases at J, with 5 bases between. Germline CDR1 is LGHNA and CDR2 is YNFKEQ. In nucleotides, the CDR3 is TGTGCCAGCAGTGTCGCAGATACGCAGTATTTT. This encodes CASSVADTQYF.

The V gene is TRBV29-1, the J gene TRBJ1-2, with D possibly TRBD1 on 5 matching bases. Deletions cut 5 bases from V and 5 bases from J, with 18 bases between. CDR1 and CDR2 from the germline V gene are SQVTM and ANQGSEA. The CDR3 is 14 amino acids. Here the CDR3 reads CSVRRDGVRYGYTF. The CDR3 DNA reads TGCAGCGTTAGGCGGGACGGAGTTCGTTATGGCTACACCTTC.

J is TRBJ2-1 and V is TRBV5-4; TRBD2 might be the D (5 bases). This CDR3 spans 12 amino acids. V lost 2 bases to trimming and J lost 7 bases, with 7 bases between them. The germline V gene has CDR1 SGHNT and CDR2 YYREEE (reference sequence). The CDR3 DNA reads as TGTGCCAGCAGCTTTAGCGCAAATGAGCAGTTCTTC. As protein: CASSFSANEQFF.